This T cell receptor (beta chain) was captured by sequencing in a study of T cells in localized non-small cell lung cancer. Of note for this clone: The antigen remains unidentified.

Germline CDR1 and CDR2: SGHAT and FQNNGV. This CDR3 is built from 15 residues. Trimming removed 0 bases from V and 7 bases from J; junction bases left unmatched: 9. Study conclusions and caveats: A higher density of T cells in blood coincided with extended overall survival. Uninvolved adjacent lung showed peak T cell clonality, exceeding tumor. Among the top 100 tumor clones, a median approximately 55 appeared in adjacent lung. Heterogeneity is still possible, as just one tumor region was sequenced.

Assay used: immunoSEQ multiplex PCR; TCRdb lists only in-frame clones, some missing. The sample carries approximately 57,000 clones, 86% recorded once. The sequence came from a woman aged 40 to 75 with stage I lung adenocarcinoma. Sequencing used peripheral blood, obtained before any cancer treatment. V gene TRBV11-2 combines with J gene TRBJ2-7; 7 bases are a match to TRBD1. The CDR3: CASSLDGDSVGEQYF. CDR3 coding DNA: TGTGCCAGCAGCTTAGATGGGGACAGCGTGGGGGAGCAGTACTTC.